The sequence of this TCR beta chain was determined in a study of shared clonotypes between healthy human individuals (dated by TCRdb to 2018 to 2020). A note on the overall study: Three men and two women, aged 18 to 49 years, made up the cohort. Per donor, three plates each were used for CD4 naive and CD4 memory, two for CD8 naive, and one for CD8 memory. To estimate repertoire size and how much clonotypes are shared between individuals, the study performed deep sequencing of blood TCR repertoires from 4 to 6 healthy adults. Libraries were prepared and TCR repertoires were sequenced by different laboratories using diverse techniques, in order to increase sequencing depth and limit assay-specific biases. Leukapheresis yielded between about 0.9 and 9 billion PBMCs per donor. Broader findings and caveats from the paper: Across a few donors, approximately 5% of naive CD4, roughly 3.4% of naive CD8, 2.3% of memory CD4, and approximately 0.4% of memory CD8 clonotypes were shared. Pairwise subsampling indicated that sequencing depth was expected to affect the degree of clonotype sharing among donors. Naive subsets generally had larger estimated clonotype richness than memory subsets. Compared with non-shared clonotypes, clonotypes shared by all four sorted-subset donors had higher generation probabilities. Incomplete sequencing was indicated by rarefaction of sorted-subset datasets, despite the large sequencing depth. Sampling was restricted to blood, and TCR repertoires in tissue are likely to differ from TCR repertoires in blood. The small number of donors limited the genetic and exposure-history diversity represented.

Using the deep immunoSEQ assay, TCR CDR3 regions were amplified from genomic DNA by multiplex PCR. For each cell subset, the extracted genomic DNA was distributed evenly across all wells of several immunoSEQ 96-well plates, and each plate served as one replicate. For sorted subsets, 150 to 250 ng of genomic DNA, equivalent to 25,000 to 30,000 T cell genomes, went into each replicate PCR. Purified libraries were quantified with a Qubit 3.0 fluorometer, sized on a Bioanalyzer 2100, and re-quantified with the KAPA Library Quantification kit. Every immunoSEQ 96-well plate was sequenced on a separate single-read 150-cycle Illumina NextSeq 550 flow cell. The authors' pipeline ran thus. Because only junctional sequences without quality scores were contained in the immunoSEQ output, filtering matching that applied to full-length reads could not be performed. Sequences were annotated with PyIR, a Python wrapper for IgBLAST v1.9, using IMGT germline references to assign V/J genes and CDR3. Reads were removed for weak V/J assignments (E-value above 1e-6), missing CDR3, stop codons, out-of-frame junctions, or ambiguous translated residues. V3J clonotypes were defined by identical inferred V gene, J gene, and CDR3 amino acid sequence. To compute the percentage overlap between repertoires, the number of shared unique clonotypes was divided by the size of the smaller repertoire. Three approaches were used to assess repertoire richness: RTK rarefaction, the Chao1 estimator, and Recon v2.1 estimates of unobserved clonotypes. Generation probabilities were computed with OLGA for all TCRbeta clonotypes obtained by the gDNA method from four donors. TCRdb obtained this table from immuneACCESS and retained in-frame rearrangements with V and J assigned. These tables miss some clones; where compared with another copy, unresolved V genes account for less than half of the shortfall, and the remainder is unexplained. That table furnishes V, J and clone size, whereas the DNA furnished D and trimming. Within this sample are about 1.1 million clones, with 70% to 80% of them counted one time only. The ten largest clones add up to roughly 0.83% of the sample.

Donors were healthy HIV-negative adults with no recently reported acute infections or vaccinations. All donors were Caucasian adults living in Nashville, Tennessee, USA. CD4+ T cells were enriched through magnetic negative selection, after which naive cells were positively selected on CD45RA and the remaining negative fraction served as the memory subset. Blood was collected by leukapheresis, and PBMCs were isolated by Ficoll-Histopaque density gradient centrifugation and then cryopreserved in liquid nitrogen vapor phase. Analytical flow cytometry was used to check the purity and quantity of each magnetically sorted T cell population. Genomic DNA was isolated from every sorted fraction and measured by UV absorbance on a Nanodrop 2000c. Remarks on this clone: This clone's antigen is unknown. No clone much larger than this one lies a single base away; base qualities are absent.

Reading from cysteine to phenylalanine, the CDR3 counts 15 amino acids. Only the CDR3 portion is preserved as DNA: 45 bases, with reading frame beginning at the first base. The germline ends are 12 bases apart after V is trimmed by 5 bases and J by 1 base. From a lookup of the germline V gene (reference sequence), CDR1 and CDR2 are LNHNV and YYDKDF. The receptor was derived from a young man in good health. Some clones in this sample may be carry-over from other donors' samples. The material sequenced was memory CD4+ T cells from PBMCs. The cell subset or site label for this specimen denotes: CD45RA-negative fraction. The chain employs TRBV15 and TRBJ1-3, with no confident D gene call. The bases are TGTGCCACCAGCCGGACGAGGAGATCTGGAAACACCATATATTTT. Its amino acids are CATSRTRRSGNTIYF.